The rows below give T cell receptor beta chains drawn from one sample of a study of identifying expanded T cells in peripheral blood. The table came from immunoSEQ multiplex PCR; TCRdb's copy has only in-frame clones and leaves some out. The table lists about 100,000 clones, approximately 89% of them singletons. Sequencing was carried out using blood. The receptors derive from a person aged 18 to 75 in good health. Both conserved end residues are part of each CDR3. The D gene is left open where the match is weak. Clone sizes are given selectively: once, few, many, or a class where the clone is expanded.

clone_size: .
v_call: TRBV5-1
d_call: .
j_call: TRBJ1-6
cdr3_nt: TGCGCCAGCAGCTTGAGAGGTTCGACGGGGCAGGGTAGTTCACCCCTCCACTTT
cdr3_aa: CASSLRGSTGQGSSPLHF

clone_size: .
v_call: TRBV11-3
d_call: .
j_call: TRBJ1-4
cdr3_nt: TGTGCCAGCAGCTTCGGAATAATGGGTGGAAAACTGTTTTTT
cdr3_aa: CASSFGIMGGKLFF

clone_size: .
v_call: TRBV5-1
d_call: .
j_call: TRBJ2-1
cdr3_nt: TGCGCCAGCAGCTTGAGCCAGTACAATGAGCAGTTCTTC
cdr3_aa: CASSLSQYNEQFF

clone_size: .
v_call: TRBV27
d_call: TRBD2
j_call: TRBJ2-5
cdr3_nt: TGTGCCAGCAGTTCGTCGAGGGTAGCGGGATTTGAGACCCAGTACTTC
cdr3_aa: CASSSSRVAGFETQYF

clone_size: .
v_call: TRBV6-5
d_call: TRBD1
j_call: TRBJ2-7
cdr3_nt: TGTGCCAGCAGTTACGCGGGGACAGGGACCTACGAGCAGTACTTC
cdr3_aa: CASSYAGTGTYEQYF

clone_size: .
v_call: TRBV27
d_call: TRBD1
j_call: TRBJ1-2
cdr3_nt: TGTGCCAGCAGTGACAGGGGGCAGTATGGCTACACCTTC
cdr3_aa: CASSDRGQYGYTF

clone_size: .
v_call: TRBV27
d_call: .
j_call: TRBJ2-7
cdr3_nt: TGTGCCAGCAGTCCGTCGTTAAGGGGCGAACACGAGCAGTACTTC
cdr3_aa: CASSPSLRGEHEQYF

clone_size: .
v_call: TRBV6-5
d_call: .
j_call: TRBJ1-1
cdr3_nt: TGTGCCAGCAGTTGGAGTTTGAACACTGAAGCTTTCTTT
cdr3_aa: CASSWSLNTEAFF

clone_size: .
v_call: TRBV2
d_call: .
j_call: TRBJ2-2
cdr3_nt: TGTGCCAGCAGTGCCCTCCGTCGGGACCTCGGGGCCGGGGAGCTGTTTTTT
cdr3_aa: CASSALRRDLGAGELFF

clone_size: .
v_call: TRBV6-1
d_call: TRBD2
j_call: TRBJ2-7
cdr3_nt: TGTGCCAGCAGTGAACGCGGGGGCTACGAGCAGTACTTC
cdr3_aa: CASSERGGYEQYF

clone_size: .
v_call: TRBV19
d_call: TRBD1
j_call: TRBJ2-6
cdr3_nt: TGTGCCAGTAGTGAAGGGACAGGCCTCTTGGGGGCCAACGTCCTGACTTTC
cdr3_aa: CASSEGTGLLGANVLTF

clone_size: .
v_call: TRBV5-1
d_call: .
j_call: TRBJ2-7
cdr3_nt: TGCGCCAGCAGCTTGGTTGCAGGGAGCTCCTACGAGCAGTACTTC
cdr3_aa: CASSLVAGSSYEQYF

clone_size: .
v_call: TRBV7-2
d_call: TRBD2
j_call: TRBJ2-1
cdr3_nt: TGTGCCAGCAGCTTAATCAACCTAGCGGGAGGGAATGAGCAGTTCTTC
cdr3_aa: CASSLINLAGGNEQFF

clone_size: .
v_call: TRBV7-9
d_call: .
j_call: TRBJ1-2
cdr3_nt: TGTGCCAGCAGCCCAGGGGACTCTAACTATGGCTACACCTTC
cdr3_aa: CASSPGDSNYGYTF

clone_size: .
v_call: TRBV5-1
d_call: TRBD1
j_call: TRBJ2-3
cdr3_nt: TGCGCCAGCAGCCCCTGGACAGGGTTTGAAGATACGCAGTATTTT
cdr3_aa: CASSPWTGFEDTQYF

clone_size: .
v_call: TRBV6-5
d_call: .
j_call: TRBJ2-7
cdr3_nt: TGTGCCAGCAACCCCTTGGGGGGGGGCCACTACGAGCAGTACTTC
cdr3_aa: CASNPLGGGHYEQYF

clone_size: .
v_call: TRBV6-6
d_call: .
j_call: TRBJ2-3
cdr3_nt: TGTGCCAGCAGTTACACCGCACCGACAGATACGCAGTATTTT
cdr3_aa: CASSYTAPTDTQYF

clone_size: .
v_call: TRBV27
d_call: TRBD1
j_call: TRBJ1-1
cdr3_nt: TGTGCCAGCAGTCAAGGACAGGGCCGGGCTTTCTTT
cdr3_aa: CASSQGQGRAFF

clone_size: .
v_call: TRBV7-8
d_call: .
j_call: TRBJ2-2
cdr3_nt: TGTGCCAGCAGCTTAGTTATTGGTCAAAGGGACGGGGAGCTGTTTTTT
cdr3_aa: CASSLVIGQRDGELFF

clone_size: .
v_call: TRBV4-1
d_call: TRBD1
j_call: TRBJ2-3
cdr3_nt: TGCGCCAGCAGCCAAGGGAACAGGGGTTACACAGATACGCAGTATTTT
cdr3_aa: CASSQGNRGYTDTQYF

clone_size: .
v_call: TRBV11-2
d_call: TRBD2
j_call: TRBJ2-3
cdr3_nt: TGTGCCAGCAGCTCTAGACTAGCGCATACGCAGTATTTT
cdr3_aa: CASSSRLAHTQYF

clone_size: .
v_call: TRBV27
d_call: .
j_call: TRBJ1-1
cdr3_nt: TGTGCCAGCAGTTCTCCAGGATTAAACACTGAAGCTTTCTTT
cdr3_aa: CASSSPGLNTEAFF

clone_size: .
v_call: TRBV6-1
d_call: TRBD1
j_call: TRBJ2-2
cdr3_nt: TGTGCCAGCAGCGGACAGGGAAGTGGGGAGCTGTTTTTT
cdr3_aa: CASSGQGSGELFF

clone_size: .
v_call: TRBV14
d_call: TRBD2
j_call: TRBJ2-2
cdr3_nt: TGTGCCAGCAGCCAAGATCTGTTAGCGGGAGAAGGTACCGGGGAGCTGTTTTTT
cdr3_aa: CASSQDLLAGEGTGELFF

clone_size: .
v_call: TRBV7-2
d_call: TRBD1
j_call: TRBJ1-3
cdr3_nt: TGTGCCAGCAGCCCCGGACAGGGCGGCACCATATATTTT
cdr3_aa: CASSPGQGGTIYF

clone_size: once
v_call: TRBV9
d_call: .
j_call: TRBJ2-2
cdr3_nt: TGTGCCACCGGGACTCGTCGGGATGGAACGAACACCGGGGAGCTGTTTTTT
cdr3_aa: CATGTRRDGTNTGELFF

clone_size: .
v_call: TRBV13
d_call: .
j_call: TRBJ2-4
cdr3_nt: TGTGCCAGCAGCCCCCCGACCGGGACTCCCTCAGGTTCCGTAAACATTCAGTACTTC
cdr3_aa: CASSPPTGTPSGSVNIQYF

clone_size: once
v_call: TRBV4-2
d_call: TRBD1
j_call: TRBJ2-7
cdr3_nt: TGTGCCAGCAGCCAGGCGGGACAGGTGAGCGAGCAGTACTTC
cdr3_aa: CASSQAGQVSEQYF

clone_size: .
v_call: TRBV5-1
d_call: TRBD2
j_call: TRBJ2-7
cdr3_nt: TGCGCCAGCAGCTTGGCTGAACTAGCGGGAGGCCCCAAATCTCTCGAGCAGTACTTC
cdr3_aa: CASSLAELAGGPKSLEQYF

clone_size: .
v_call: TRBV5-1
d_call: .
j_call: TRBJ1-2
cdr3_nt: TGCGCCAGCAGCTTATCAGGGGACTGGGGCTACACCTTC
cdr3_aa: CASSLSGDWGYTF

clone_size: .
v_call: TRBV5-1
d_call: .
j_call: TRBJ2-7
cdr3_nt: TGCGCCAGCAGCGCGACAGGAGGCTCCCTCGAGCAGTACTTC
cdr3_aa: CASSATGGSLEQYF

clone_size: .
v_call: TRBV5-6
d_call: TRBD1
j_call: TRBJ1-2
cdr3_nt: TGTGCCAGCAGCTTTTCGGTTGGGGACAGGGTAAATGGCTACACCTTC
cdr3_aa: CASSFSVGDRVNGYTF

clone_size: few
v_call: TRBV27
d_call: .
j_call: TRBJ1-2
cdr3_nt: TGTGCCAGCAGTACGTTACAGGGTATGGGGACCTATGGCTACACCTTC
cdr3_aa: CASSTLQGMGTYGYTF

clone_size: .
v_call: TRBV5-1
d_call: TRBD1
j_call: TRBJ1-1
cdr3_nt: TGCGCCAGCAGCCGGACAGGGGGCGAGGCTGAAGCTTTCTTT
cdr3_aa: CASSRTGGEAEAFF

clone_size: once
v_call: TRBV19
d_call: .
j_call: TRBJ1-6
cdr3_nt: TGTGCCAGTACGAGTTGGGAGTCACCCCTCCACTTT
cdr3_aa: CASTSWESPLHF

clone_size: .
v_call: TRBV14
d_call: .
j_call: TRBJ1-2
cdr3_nt: TGTGCCAGCAGCCAAGACTTGCTAGGTGATGGCTACACCTTC
cdr3_aa: CASSQDLLGDGYTF

clone_size: .
v_call: TRBV29-1
d_call: TRBD1
j_call: TRBJ1-3
cdr3_nt: TGCAGCGTGGGGACAGGAAGAAACACCATATATTTT
cdr3_aa: CSVGTGRNTIYF

clone_size: .
v_call: TRBV7-8
d_call: .
j_call: TRBJ2-3
cdr3_nt: TGTGCCAGCCGTAGGACCGGCACGCCCACAGATACGCAGTATTTT
cdr3_aa: CASRRTGTPTDTQYF

clone_size: .
v_call: TRBV15
d_call: TRBD1
j_call: TRBJ1-2
cdr3_nt: TGTGCCACCAGTCTCCTAGACAGGGATGATGGCTACACCTTC
cdr3_aa: CATSLLDRDDGYTF

clone_size: .
v_call: TRBV7-2
d_call: .
j_call: TRBJ2-1
cdr3_nt: TGTGCCAGCAAACCGTACAATGAGCAGTTCTTC
cdr3_aa: CASKPYNEQFF

clone_size: .
v_call: TRBV30
d_call: TRBD1
j_call: TRBJ1-5
cdr3_nt: TGTGCCTGGGGGACAGGGAAGCAGCCCCAGCATTTT
cdr3_aa: CAWGTGKQPQHF

clone_size: .
v_call: TRBV27
d_call: .
j_call: TRBJ1-2
cdr3_nt: TGTGCCAGCAGTTTGAAGGGGAACTATGGCTACACCTTC
cdr3_aa: CASSLKGNYGYTF

clone_size: .
v_call: TRBV14
d_call: .
j_call: TRBJ1-5
cdr3_nt: TGTGCCAGCAGCCTTCCAAGAGGGACGGATACCTATAGCAATCAGCCCCAGCATTTT
cdr3_aa: CASSLPRGTDTYSNQPQHF

clone_size: .
v_call: TRBV5-1
d_call: .
j_call: TRBJ1-5
cdr3_nt: TGCGCCAGCAGCTTGACAGGTCAGCCCCAGCATTTT
cdr3_aa: CASSLTGQPQHF

clone_size: once
v_call: TRBV7-3
d_call: .
j_call: TRBJ2-1
cdr3_nt: TGTGCCAGCAGCTTAAGCGACAACGAGCAGTTCTTC
cdr3_aa: CASSLSDNEQFF